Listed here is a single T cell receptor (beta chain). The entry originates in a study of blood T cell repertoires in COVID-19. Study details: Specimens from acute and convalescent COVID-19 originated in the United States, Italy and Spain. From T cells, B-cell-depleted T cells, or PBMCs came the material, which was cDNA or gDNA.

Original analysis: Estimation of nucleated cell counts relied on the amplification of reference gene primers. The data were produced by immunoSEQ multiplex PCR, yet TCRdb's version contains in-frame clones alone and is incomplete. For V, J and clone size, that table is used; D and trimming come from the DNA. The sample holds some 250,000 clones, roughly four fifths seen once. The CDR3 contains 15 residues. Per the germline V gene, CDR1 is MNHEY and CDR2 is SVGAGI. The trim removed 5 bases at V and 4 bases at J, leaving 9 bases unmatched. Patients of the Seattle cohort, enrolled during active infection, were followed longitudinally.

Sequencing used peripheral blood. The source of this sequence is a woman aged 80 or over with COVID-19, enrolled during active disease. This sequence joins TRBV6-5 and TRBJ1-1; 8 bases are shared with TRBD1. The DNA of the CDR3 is TGTGCCAGCAGTCCCCGGGGACAGGCGAGCACTGAAGCTTTCTTT. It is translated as CASSPRGQASTEAFF.